This TCR beta chain was obtained from a study of ipilimumab plus nivolumab after autologous stem cell transplantation. Study-wide background: Typical patient got 5 ipilimumab doses and about eight nivolumab doses (median). DLBCL patients had primary refractory or relapsed disease.

Profiled with immunoSEQ multiplex PCR; TCRdb holds only in-frame clones, not every one. The sample lists roughly 15,000 clones, about 80% occurring once. Germline V gives CDR1 LGHNA, CDR2 YNFKEQ. V shed 3 bases, J shed 1 base, and the junction held 8 bases outside the gene matches. There are 16 residues in the CDR3. Patients received nivolumab 3 mg/kg at weeks 1, 4, 7, 10, then fortnightly to week 26. Study findings and constraints: The authors say TCR, Treg and microbiome findings warrant further study.

As concerns this clone: As yet, its antigen is unknown.

This chain links TRBV4-2 with TRBJ2-5; TRBD2 agrees at 7 bases. Source: PBMCs, taken in a trial of ipilimumab plus nivolumab as post-transplant consolidation. This TCR came from a male donor with diffuse large B-cell lymphoma. In nucleotides, the CDR3 is TGTGCCAGCAGCCATGGCGGCGGGGGAATCCAAGAGACCCAGTACTTC. It translates to CASSHGGGGIQETQYF.